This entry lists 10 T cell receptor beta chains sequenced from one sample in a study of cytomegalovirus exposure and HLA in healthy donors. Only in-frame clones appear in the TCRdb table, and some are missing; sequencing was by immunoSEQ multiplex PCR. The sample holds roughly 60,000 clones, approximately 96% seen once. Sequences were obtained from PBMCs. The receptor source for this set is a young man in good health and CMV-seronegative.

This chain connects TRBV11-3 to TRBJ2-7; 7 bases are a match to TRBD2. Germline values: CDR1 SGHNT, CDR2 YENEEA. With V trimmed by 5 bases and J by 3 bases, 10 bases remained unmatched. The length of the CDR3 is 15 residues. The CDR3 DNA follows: TGTGCCAGCAGCCCATCGGGGGGAGCGGACTACGAGCAGTACTTC. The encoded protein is CASSPSGGADYEQYF. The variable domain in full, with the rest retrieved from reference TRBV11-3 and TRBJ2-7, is EAGVVQSPRYKIIEKKQPVAFWCNPISGHNTLYWYLQNLGQGPELLIRYENEEAVDDSQLPKDRFSAERLKGVDSTLKIQPAELGDSAVYLCASSPSGGADYEQYFGPGTRLTVT.

CDR3 loop: CASSSRGGSSGANVLTF. CDR3 coding DNA: TGTGCCAGCAGCTCTCGGGGGGGCAGCTCTGGGGCCAACGTCCTGACTTTC. This sequence joins TRBV11-2 and TRBJ2-6; 8 bases fit TRBD2. V was pared by 4 bases and J by 0 bases, with 5 bases of the junction left unmatched. CDR3 size: 17 residues. Germline V gene sequence: CDR1 SGHAT, CDR2 FQNNGV.

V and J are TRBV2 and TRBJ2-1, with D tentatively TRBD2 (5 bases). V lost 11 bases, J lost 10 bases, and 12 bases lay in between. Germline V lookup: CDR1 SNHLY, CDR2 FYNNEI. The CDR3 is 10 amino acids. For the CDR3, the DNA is TGTGCCGGCGAAGGCGGGGAGCAGTTCTTC. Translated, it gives CAGEGGEQFF.

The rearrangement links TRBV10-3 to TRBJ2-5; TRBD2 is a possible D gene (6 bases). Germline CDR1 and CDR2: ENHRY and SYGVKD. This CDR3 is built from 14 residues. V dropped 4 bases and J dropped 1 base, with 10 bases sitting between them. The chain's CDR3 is CAISGGDRQETQYF. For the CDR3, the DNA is TGTGCCATCAGTGGGGGGGACCGCCAAGAGACCCAGTACTTC.

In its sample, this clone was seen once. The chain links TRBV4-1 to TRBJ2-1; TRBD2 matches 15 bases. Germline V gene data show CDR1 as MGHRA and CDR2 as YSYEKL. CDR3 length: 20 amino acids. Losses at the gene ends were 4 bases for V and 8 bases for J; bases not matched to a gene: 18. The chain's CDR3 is CASSPTNVRGTSGRPHEQFF. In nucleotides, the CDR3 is TGCGCCAGCAGCCCCACTAACGTTAGGGGGACTAGCGGGAGGCCCCATGAGCAGTTCTTC.

CDR3 in amino acids: CASSHPPAGEQYF. The CDR3 DNA is TGTGCCAGCAGCCACCCCCCAGCGGGGGAGCAGTACTTC. This chain joins TRBV7-2 and TRBJ2-7, with 7 bases that match TRBD2. Unmatched junction bases numbered 8, after V lost 5 bases and J lost 7 bases. The CDR3 is 13 amino acids. Germline CDR1 is SGHTA and CDR2 is FQGNSA.

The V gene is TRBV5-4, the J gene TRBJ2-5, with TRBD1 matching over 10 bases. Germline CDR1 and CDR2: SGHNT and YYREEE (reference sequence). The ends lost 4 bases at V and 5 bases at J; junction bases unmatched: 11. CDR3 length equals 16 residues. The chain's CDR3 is CASSIPGTGDIETQYF. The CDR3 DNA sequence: TGTGCCAGCAGCATTCCCGGGACAGGGGATATCGAGACCCAGTACTTC.

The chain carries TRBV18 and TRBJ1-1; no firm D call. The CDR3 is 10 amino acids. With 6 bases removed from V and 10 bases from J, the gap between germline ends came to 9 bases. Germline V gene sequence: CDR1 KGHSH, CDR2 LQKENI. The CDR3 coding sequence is TGTGCCAGCTCCCCCCAGGTAGCTTTCTTT. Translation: CASSPQVAFF.

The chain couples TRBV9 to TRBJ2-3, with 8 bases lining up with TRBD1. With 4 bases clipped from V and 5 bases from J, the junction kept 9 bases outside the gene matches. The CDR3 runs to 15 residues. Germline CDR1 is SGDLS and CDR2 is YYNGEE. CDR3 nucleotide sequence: TGTGCCAGCAGCCCGAGGACAGGGCGTGAAGATACGCAGTATTTT. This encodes CASSPRTGREDTQYF.

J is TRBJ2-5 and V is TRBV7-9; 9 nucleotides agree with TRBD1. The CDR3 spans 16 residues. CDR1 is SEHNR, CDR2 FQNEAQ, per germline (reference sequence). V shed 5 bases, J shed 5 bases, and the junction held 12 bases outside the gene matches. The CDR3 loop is CASSSTNRGRGETQYF. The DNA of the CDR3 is TGTGCCAGCAGCAGCACTAACAGGGGGCGCGGGGAGACCCAGTACTTC.